Included here is one TCR beta chain sequence, with context. Its matching antigen is unknown. These data belong to a study of cytomegalovirus exposure and HLA in healthy donors. Points from the study as a whole: TCR beta sequences reportedly predicted most subjects' HLA-A and HLA-B alleles accurately. In vitro testing confirmed a few CMV-associated chains as specific for CMV antigens. In a later analysis, the majority of CMV-associated beta chains seemingly showed HLA restriction. The productive fraction for most TCR beta V segments was about 87% or about 30% in an earlier analysis.

The PCR contained 60 Vbeta and 13 Jbeta primers. Repertoires were generated with immunoSEQ multiplex PCR, while TCRdb's copy carries only in-frame clones and drops some. Its table lists some 83,000 clones. CDR1 is MGHDK and CDR2 is SYGVNS in the germline V gene. The V end was cut by 4 bases, the J end by 6 bases, with 12 bases between. This CDR3 region has 13 residues. The clonotype was recovered from a woman aged 25 to 39 in good health and CMV-seronegative. Source material: PBMCs. The chain has TRBV25-1 and TRBJ1-1; possibly TRBD1 for D (6 bases). CDR3 in amino acids: CASSARRGSEAFF. DNA for the CDR3: TGTGCCAGCAGTGCCCGCAGGGGCTCTGAAGCTTTCTTT.